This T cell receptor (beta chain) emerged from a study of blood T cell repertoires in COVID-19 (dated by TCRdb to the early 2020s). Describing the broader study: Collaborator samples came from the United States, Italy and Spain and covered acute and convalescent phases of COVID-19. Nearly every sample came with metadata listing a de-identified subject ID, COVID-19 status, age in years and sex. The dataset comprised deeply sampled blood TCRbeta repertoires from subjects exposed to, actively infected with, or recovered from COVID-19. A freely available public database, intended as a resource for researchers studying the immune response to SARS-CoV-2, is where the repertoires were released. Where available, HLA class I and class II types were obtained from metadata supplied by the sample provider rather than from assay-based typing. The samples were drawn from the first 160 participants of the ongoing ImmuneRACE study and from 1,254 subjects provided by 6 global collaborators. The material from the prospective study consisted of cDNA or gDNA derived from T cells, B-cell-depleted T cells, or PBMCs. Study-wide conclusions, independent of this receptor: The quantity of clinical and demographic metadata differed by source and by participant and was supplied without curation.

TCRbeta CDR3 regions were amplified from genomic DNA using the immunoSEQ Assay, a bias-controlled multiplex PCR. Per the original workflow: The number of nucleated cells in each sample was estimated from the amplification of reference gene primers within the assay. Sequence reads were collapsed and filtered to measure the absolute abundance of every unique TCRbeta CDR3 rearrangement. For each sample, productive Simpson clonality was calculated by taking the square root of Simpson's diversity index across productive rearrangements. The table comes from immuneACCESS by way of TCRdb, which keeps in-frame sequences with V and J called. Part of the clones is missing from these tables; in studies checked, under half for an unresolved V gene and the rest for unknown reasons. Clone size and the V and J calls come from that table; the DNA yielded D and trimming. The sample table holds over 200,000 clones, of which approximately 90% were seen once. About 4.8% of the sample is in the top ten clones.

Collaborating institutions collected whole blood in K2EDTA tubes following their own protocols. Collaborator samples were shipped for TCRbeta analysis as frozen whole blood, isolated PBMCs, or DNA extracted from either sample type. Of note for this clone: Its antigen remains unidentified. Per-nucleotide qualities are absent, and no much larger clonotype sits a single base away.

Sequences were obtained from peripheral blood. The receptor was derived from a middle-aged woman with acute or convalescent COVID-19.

The CDR3 protein: CASSYTGSRDRYYNEQFF. The DNA sequence follows: TGTGCCAGCAGCTACACGGGTAGCCGGGACAGATATTACAATGAGCAGTTCTTC. The chain couples TRBV7-9 to TRBJ2-1, with TRBD1 matching 7 junction bases. Spanning cysteine to phenylalanine, the CDR3 consists of 18 amino acids. The kept DNA is CDR3 alone, 54 bases in frame from the first base. Sequences SEHNR (CDR1) and FQNEAQ (CDR2) are obtained from the germline V gene (reference sequence). V and J are trimmed by 4 bases and 4 bases, and the gene matches miss 16 bases of the junction.